This TCR beta chain was captured in a study of CD8 T cells in ankylosing spondylitis. This clonotype has a handful of counts. The antigen remains unidentified. Quantitative 5'-RACE was performed with molecular barcodes, and it yielded the TCR beta libraries. TCRdb ran MiXCR on the 5' RACE reads and lists one entry per CDR3 protein. The sample includes fewer than 650,000 distinct CDR3 sequences, 9.5% to 15% of them seen just once. In germline, CDR1 is SNHLY, CDR2 FYNNEI. V was pared by 6 bases and J by 4 bases, with 12 bases between. This CDR3 has 14 residues. Study-wide points: A TCR beta motif made of several highly homologous variants seemed typical of ankylosing spondylitis blood. Significant enrichment of disease-linked clones was reported in matched ankylosing spondylitis synovial fluid. Disease-associated clonotypes exhibited CD8+ identity and were relatively infrequent in peripheral blood. Past studies reported some motif variants in reactive arthritis synovial fluid and blood.

The chain combines TRBV2 with TRBJ2-2, with a weak D call TRBD2 (6 bases). The clonotype comes from a male donor with ankylosing spondylitis. Sample: blood, either unsorted or a sorted T cell fraction (not recorded which). CDR3 bases: TGTGCCAGCAGAACCGGGACTTCCACCGGGGAGCTGTTTTTT. Translating it yields CASRTGTSTGELFF.